Shown below are 4 T cell receptor beta chains from a single sample sequenced in a study of blood T cell repertoires in COVID-19. This table comes from immunoSEQ multiplex PCR, and its TCRdb copy is limited to in-frame clones, with some not included. The repertoire holds some 350,000 clones, with 80% to 90% as singletons. The sequenced sample was PBMCs or T cells enriched from blood (not recorded which). Receptor source: a man aged 18 to 29 who had recovered from COVID-19.

This CDR3 is CASSALPPGLLVFGSNQPQHF. CDR3 DNA: TGTGCCAGCAGCGCACTTCCCCCGGGACTCCTGGTCTTTGGGAGCAATCAGCCCCAGCATTTT. The chain couples TRBV27 to TRBJ1-5; D may be TRBD1 (5 bases). The V end lost 6 bases, the J end lost 1 base, and 31 bases lay between the germline ends. The CDR3 totals 21 residues. Germline V gene sequence: CDR1 MNHEY, CDR2 SMNVEV (reference sequence).

The chain is built from TRBV28 and TRBJ2-7, with TRBD2 matching 9 bases. The germline CDR1 and CDR2 sequences are MDHEN and SYDVKM. The CDR3 length is 16 residues. V trimming: 5 bases; J trimming: 0 bases; junction bases outside the gene matches: 8. The CDR3 DNA reads TGTGCCAGCAGTCCGCCCGCAGCGGGAGGCTCCTACGAGCAGTACTTC. It codes for CASSPPAAGGSYEQYF.

The rearrangement links TRBV7-9 to TRBJ1-2; perhaps TRBD1 as D (5 bases). The CDR3 is made up of 13 amino acids. V dropped 5 bases and J dropped 14 bases, with 21 bases sitting between them. In germline, CDR1 is SEHNR, CDR2 FQNEAQ (reference sequence). CDR3 sequence reads: CASSEGTGIGKTF. For the CDR3, the DNA is TGTGCCAGCAGCGAAGGTACAGGTATAGGAAAGACCTTC. Using reference TRBV7-9 and TRBJ1-2 for the parts outside the CDR3, the full variable domain is DTGVSQNPRHKITKRGQNVTFRCDPISEHNRLYWYRQTLGQGPEFLTYFQNEAQLEKSRLLSDRFSAERPKGSFSTLEIQRTEQGDSAMYLCASSEGTGIGKTFGSGTRLTVV.

The chain employs TRBV18 and TRBJ2-7; the D gene is possibly TRBD2 (6 bases). The CDR3 is 15 residues long. CDR1 and CDR2 (germline): KGHSH, LQKENI. V was shortened by 6 bases and J by 6 bases, with 21 bases between the two germline ends. The CDR3 protein is CASSEILLAGSEQYF. As DNA, the CDR3 is TGTGCCAGCTCCGAGATACTACTAGCTGGCAGCGAGCAGTACTTC. Full variable domain (outside the CDR3, taken from reference TRBV18 and TRBJ2-7): NAGVMQNPRHLVRRRGQEARLRCSPMKGHSHVYWYRQLPEEGLKFMVYLQKENIIDESGMPKERFSAEFPKEGPSILRIQQVVRGDSAAYFCASSEILLAGSEQYFGPGTRLTVT.